The 25 T cell receptor beta chains given below trace back to one sample, sequenced in a study of blood T cell repertoires in COVID-19 (TCRdb year 2020). The protocol used for the library was the immunoSEQ multiplex PCR assay. TCRdb took this table from immuneACCESS and kept in-frame rearrangements with V and J called. Such tables lack part of the clones; where checked against another copy, unresolved V genes explain under half of the gap, and the rest is unexplained. This sample holds around 94,000 clones; around nine tenths were observed only once. 1.5% to 2% of the sample lies in the top ten. Sequencing was performed on peripheral blood. The receptors were gathered from a man older than 75 with acute or convalescent COVID-19.

The genes are TRBV5-4 and TRBJ2-1; TRBD2 might be the D (6 bases). The germline V and J ends were trimmed by 0 bases and 5 bases, with 12 bases remaining between them. This CDR3 comprises 15 residues. Germline lookup yields CDR1 SGHNT and CDR2 YYREEE (reference sequence). The CDR3 DNA sequence: TGTGCCAGCAGCTTGGGGAGGGACCTAAACAATGAGCAGTTCTTC. It codes for CASSLGRDLNNEQFF.

The V and J genes are TRBV19 and TRBJ2-7; the match to TRBD1 covers 9 bases. This CDR3 region has 15 residues. Germline V gene lookup returns CDR1 LNHDA and CDR2 SQIVND (reference sequence). With 4 bases clipped from V and 0 bases from J, the junction kept 4 bases outside the gene matches. The CDR3 bases are TGTGCCAGTAGTACCGGACAGGGGAGCTCCTACGAGCAGTACTTC. This translates into CASSTGQGSSYEQYF.

CDR3 DNA sequence: TGCGCCAGCAGCCAAGACTCGACAGGGAAAAGAGGCACTGAAGCTTTCTTT. This translates into CASSQDSTGKRGTEAFF. This chain uses TRBV4-3 with TRBJ1-1; 7 positions match TRBD1. From germline, CDR1 is LGHNA and CDR2 YSLEER. The junction had 11 bases not matched to a gene; V was cut back by 0 bases and J by 4 bases. CDR3 size: 17 residues.

The chain employs TRBV7-9 and TRBJ2-1, with 9 nucleotides matching TRBD2. This CDR3 has 16 amino acids. V shed 5 bases, J shed 7 bases, and the junction held 12 bases outside the gene matches. Germline loops: CDR1 SEHNR, CDR2 FQNEAQ (reference sequence). CDR3 in amino acids: CASSLLSSGSPNEQFF. The CDR3 DNA reads TGTGCCAGCAGCCTCCTCAGTAGCGGGAGCCCTAATGAGCAGTTCTTC.

The chain employs TRBV5-4 and TRBJ2-2, with D tentatively TRBD2 (6 bases). Germline assignment: CDR1 SGHNT and CDR2 YYREEE (reference sequence). The V and J ends lost 4 bases and 1 base respectively, with 14 bases between them. The CDR3 runs 16 residues. Here the CDR3 DNA reads TGTGCCAGCAGCGTAGGACTACTCAGGAACACCGGGGAGCTGTTTTTT. Translated, it gives CASSVGLLRNTGELFF.

The genes are TRBV4-1 and TRBJ2-7; 9 positions agree with TRBD2. Germline V gene sequence: CDR1 MGHRA, CDR2 YSYEKL. J lost 6 bases, V lost 6 bases, and 12 bases had no gene match. The CDR3 sequence is 15 residues long. CDR3 nucleotides: TGCGCCAGCAGTCTCCTCTGGACTAGCGAGACCGAGCAGTACTTC. As protein: CASSLLWTSETEQYF.

V and J are TRBV27 and TRBJ1-4, with D possibly TRBD1 on 6 matching bases. This CDR3 spans 17 amino acids. V was shortened by 1 base and J by 0 bases, with 12 bases between the two germline ends. Germline assignment: CDR1 MNHEY and CDR2 SMNVEV (reference sequence). In nucleotides, the CDR3 is TGTGCCAGCAGTTTATGGGACAAGAATGCAACTAATGAAAAACTGTTTTTT. This translates into CASSLWDKNATNEKLFF.

The chain joins TRBV6-5 to TRBJ1-5; D is possibly TRBD1 (5 bases). Germline lookup yields CDR1 MNHEY and CDR2 SVGAGI. Deletions cut 6 bases from V and 4 bases from J, with 13 bases between. The CDR3 loop spans 14 amino acids. CDR3 protein: CASRLGGDNQPQHF. The CDR3, as DNA: TGTGCCAGCAGGCTTGGGGGGGATAATCAGCCCCAGCATTTT.

The V call is TRBV7-2, the J call TRBJ1-2, with 11 bases fitting TRBD1. J lost 12 bases, V lost 5 bases, and 11 bases had no gene match. This CDR3 is built from 14 residues. The germline gives CDR1 SGHTA, CDR2 FQGNSA. The CDR3, as DNA: TGTGCCAGCAGCCGGGACAGGGGGGGGAAGTTCGACACCTTC. Residues: CASSRDRGGKFDTF.

The table lists this clone with a few counts. The chain couples TRBV19 to TRBJ2-1; TRBD2 matches at 7 bases. CDR3 length equals 16 residues. V lost 10 bases, J lost 8 bases, and 20 bases stayed unmatched. Germline V gene lookup returns CDR1 LNHDA and CDR2 SQIVND (reference sequence). Written as DNA, the CDR3 is TGTGCCACCTACAGCCGTGGGGGAGGGCCTAAGGATGAGCAGTTCTTC. Protein product: CATYSRGGGPKDEQFF.

The chain couples TRBV10-1 to TRBJ2-3; 16 bases line up with TRBD2. Germline CDR1 WNHNN, CDR2 SYGVQD (reference sequence). The CDR3 extends over 19 amino acids. The V segment lost 4 bases and the J segment 1 base; nucleotides outside the gene matches: 8. In nucleotides, the CDR3 is TGCGCCAGCAGTGGATCGGGACTAGCGGGAGGGAGCGGCACAGATACGCAGTATTTT. Encoded protein: CASSGSGLAGGSGTDTQYF.

This clone was seen only once. The chain recombines TRBV7-9 with TRBJ2-1, with D perhaps matching TRBD2 (5 bases). V shed 2 bases and J shed 16 bases, with 12 bases lying between them. Germline CDR1 is SEHNR and CDR2 is FQNEAQ (reference sequence). The CDR3 extends over 11 amino acids. CDR3 nucleotide sequence: TGTGCCAGCAGCTTATCGGGGAAGTATTTCTTC. Translated: CASSLSGKYFF. The whole variable domain, remainder taken from reference TRBV7-9 and TRBJ2-1, is DTGVSQNPRHKITKRGQNVTFRCDPISEHNRLYWYRQTLGQGPEFLTYFQNEAQLEKSRLLSDRFSAERPKGSFSTLEIQRTEQGDSAMYLCASSLSGKYFFGPGTRLTVL.

The V and J genes are TRBV10-1 and TRBJ2-7, with 7 bases identical to TRBD2. Germline trimming cut 2 bases from V and 7 bases from J; bases unmatched to any gene: 11. The CDR3 contains 15 residues. CDR1 is WNHNN and CDR2 is SYGVQD in the germline V gene (reference sequence). The CDR3 region has the DNA TGCGCCAGCAGTGAGCGGCCGTCTAGCGGCCTAGAGCAGTACTTC. This encodes CASSERPSSGLEQYF.

The V call is TRBV9, the J call TRBJ2-7; 14 bases are shared with TRBD2. There are 17 residues in the CDR3. V trimming: 5 bases; J trimming: 1 base; junction bases outside the gene matches: 8. CDR1 SGDLS and CDR2 YYNGEE come from the germline V gene. This CDR3 is CASSRGLAGAGSYEQYF. As DNA, the CDR3 is TGTGCCAGCAGTCGGGGACTAGCGGGAGCGGGGTCCTACGAGCAGTACTTC.

The chain recombines TRBV5-1 with TRBJ2-1; 11 bases agree with TRBD2. CDR1 is SGHRS, CDR2 YFSETQ, per germline. Trimming cost V 4 bases and J 6 bases; bases outside gene matches: 9. The CDR3 covers 16 residues. The CDR3 loop is CASSPATSGSGNEQFF. CDR3 sequence (DNA): TGCGCCAGCAGCCCGGCCACTAGCGGGAGTGGCAATGAGCAGTTCTTC. The variable domain in full, with the rest retrieved from reference TRBV5-1 and TRBJ2-1, is KAGVTQTPRYLIKTRGQQVTLSCSPISGHRSVSWYQQTPGQGLQFLFEYFSETQRNKGNFPGRFSGRQFSNSRSEMNVSTLELGDSALYLCASSPATSGSGNEQFFGPGTRLTVL.

The chain combines TRBV28 with TRBJ2-7, with D perhaps TRBD2 (6 bases). The CDR3 contains 15 residues. Per germline, CDR1 MDHEN and CDR2 SYDVKM. V was clipped by 10 bases and J by 2 bases, with 21 bases between them. The CDR3 loop reads CATLDRGRSPYEQYF. Written as DNA, the CDR3 is TGTGCCACCCTCGATCGAGGGAGGTCCCCCTACGAGCAGTACTTC.

The table lists this clone with a few counts. The chain employs TRBV3-1 (or the pseudogene TRBV3-2) and TRBJ2-2, with D possibly TRBD2 on 5 matching bases. Germline V gene data show CDR1 as LGHDT and CDR2 as YNNKEL (reference sequence). Trimming removed 0 bases from V and 7 bases from J, with 12 bases in between. The CDR3 has 15 amino acids. DNA of the CDR3: TGTGCCAGCAGCCAAGAATTCACCGGAGGCGGGGAGCTGTTTTTT. Protein: CASSQEFTGGGELFF.

This clone has more than one count but fewer than ten. Here the CDR3 reads CASSELAGGTGELFF. As DNA, the CDR3 is TGTGCCAGTAGTGAACTAGCGGGAGGCACCGGGGAGCTGTTTTTT. The chain has TRBV19 and TRBJ2-2; 12 bases align to TRBD2. Germline V CDR1 and CDR2: LNHDA, SQIVND (reference sequence). The CDR3 consists of 15 residues. With 5 bases clipped from V and 4 bases from J, the junction kept 2 bases outside the gene matches.

The chain joins TRBV4-1 to TRBJ2-3; 7 bases are a match to TRBD1. CDR1 MGHRA and CDR2 YSYEKL come from the germline V gene. This CDR3 is 15 amino acids long. The V gene end was trimmed by 2 bases and the J gene end by 0 bases; junction bases not matched to a gene: 2. This CDR3 is CASSQPQGSTDTQYF. The CDR3 nucleotides are TGCGCCAGCAGCCAACCACAGGGGAGCACAGATACGCAGTATTTT.

The gene calls are TRBV5-1 and TRBJ2-3; 9 bases map to TRBD2. Germline V CDR1 and CDR2: SGHRS, YFSETQ. The CDR3 consists of 16 residues. The junction had 7 bases not matched to a gene; V was cut back by 3 bases and J by 2 bases. The DNA for the CDR3 is TGCGCCAGCAGCTCCGGGACTAGCTCCTTCACAGATACGCAGTATTTT. This gives the protein CASSSGTSSFTDTQYF.

The rearrangement links TRBV5-1 to TRBJ2-5; 8 bases align to TRBD2. Germline assignment: CDR1 SGHRS and CDR2 YFSETQ. The length of the CDR3 is 15 residues. V lost 2 bases to trimming and J lost 3 bases; unmatched junction nucleotides: 6. CDR3 nucleotide sequence: TGCGCCAGCAGCTTACTAGCGGAATTGGAAGAGACCCAGTACTTC. It codes for CASSLLAELEETQYF. Combining the CDR3 with reference TRBV5-1 and TRBJ2-5 gives the whole variable domain KAGVTQTPRYLIKTRGQQVTLSCSPISGHRSVSWYQQTPGQGLQFLFEYFSETQRNKGNFPGRFSGRQFSNSRSEMNVSTLELGDSALYLCASSLLAELEETQYFGPGTRLLVL.

In this sample, this clone turned up once. V and J are TRBV28 and TRBJ2-5; TRBD2 might be the D (5 bases). The CDR3 is 16 amino acids. Germline CDR1 and CDR2: MDHEN and SYDVKM. The V end was cut by 4 bases, the J end by 5 bases, with 20 bases between. CDR3 nucleotide sequence: TGTGCCAGCAGTTCGGAACGGCAGGACTCCGGGGAGACCCAGTACTTC. Translating it yields CASSSERQDSGETQYF.

The rearrangement uses TRBV18 and TRBJ2-5; 8 bases are shared with TRBD1. The CDR3 sequence is 15 residues long. The V gene end was trimmed by 3 bases and the J gene end by 2 bases; junction bases not matched to a gene: 5. Germline values: CDR1 KGHSH, CDR2 LQKENI. The CDR3 DNA reads as TGTGCCAGCTCACCGGTAGACAGGGGACAAGAGACCCAGTACTTC. Residues: CASSPVDRGQETQYF.

The chain couples TRBV5-6 to TRBJ2-7; the D gene is possibly TRBD1 (6 bases). V was clipped by 1 base and J by 0 bases, with 20 bases between them. The CDR3 runs 18 residues. CDR1 is SGHDT and CDR2 is YYEEEE in the germline V gene. The CDR3 sequence: CASSLFRGKRTNSYEQYF. Written as DNA, the CDR3 is TGTGCCAGCAGCTTGTTCAGGGGCAAGCGAACCAACTCCTACGAGCAGTACTTC.

This chain links TRBV30 with TRBJ1-4; D is undetermined. V was shortened by 7 bases and J by 0 bases, with 15 bases between the two germline ends. This CDR3 region has 15 residues. CDR1 and CDR2 (germline): GTSNPN, SVGIG (reference sequence). CDR3 sequence: CAYGGEVATNEKLFF. CDR3 DNA sequence: TGTGCCTACGGAGGAGAGGTCGCAACTAATGAAAAACTGTTTTTT.